The clone carrying this T cell receptor beta chain was counted many times. Its antigen is unidentified. MiXCR was run by TCRdb on the 5' RACE reads, yielding one entry per CDR3 protein. The sample includes about 30,000 distinct CDR3 sequences, over 4.5% of them seen just once. The data originate from a study of early T cells in non-severe SARS-CoV-2 infection. Overall study results and limits: The study's VDJdb matching favored anti-spike CD8 responses and missed private and CD4 specificities.

The CDR3 covers 14 residues. The germline CDR1 and CDR2 sequences are SEHNR and FQNEAQ (reference sequence). Trimming left V 5 bases short and J 5 bases short, with 14 bases between. The clonotype comes from an adult who was a healthcare worker with PCR-confirmed SARS-CoV-2 infection or an uninfected control (not recorded which). This chain connects TRBV7-9 to TRBJ2-3; D is undetermined. The source material was whole blood, sampled at baseline. This CDR3 is CASSNSGPLDTQYF. For the CDR3, the DNA is TGTGCCAGCAGCAACTCCGGGCCCTTAGATACGCAGTATTTT.